This T cell receptor beta chain was captured by sequencing in a study of radiotherapy plus CTLA-4 blockade in lung cancer. Clones were sequenced by immunoSEQ multiplex PCR, and TCRdb holds only the in-frame ones, with some missing. The data show roughly 100,000 clones, with around 84% seen just once and roughly 25% held by the top ten. Notes on this clone: What it binds is not known.

Overall study results and limits: Blood TCR clones of tumor origin expanded after radiotherapy plus ipilimumab.

Germline CDR1 and CDR2: MNHEY and SMNVEV (reference sequence). J lost 4 bases, V lost 0 bases, and 1 base had no gene match. The CDR3 consists of 16 residues. The receptor comes from a human donor with non-small cell lung cancer that progressed on radiotherapy plus ipilimumab. The J gene is TRBJ2-1, the V gene TRBV27; TRBD2 matches at 12 bases. Sequenced here: peripheral blood, sampled from a patient treated with radiotherapy plus ipilimumab. This CDR3 is CASSLSTSGSYNEQFF. CDR3 nucleotide sequence: TGTGCCAGCAGTTTATCGACTAGCGGGAGTTACAATGAGCAGTTCTTC.